Listed here is a single T cell receptor beta chain. The CDR3 is 14 residues long. Trimming shortened V by 3 bases and J by 0 bases, and 9 bases separated the two germline ends. Germline V lookup: CDR1 SGHTA, CDR2 FQGNSA. The sample originates from a study of OX40 agonist ivuxolimab in advanced cancers. Turning to the study itself: A male proportion of under 90% was recorded, with mean age approximately 57 years and range about 23 to 90. Eligibility admitted prior anti-PD-1, anti-PD-L1 or anti-CTLA-4 therapy; 35% to 40% had some.

Generated by immunoSEQ multiplex PCR, the TCRdb table keeps only in-frame clones and is missing some. The sample carries roughly 53,000 clones, more than 85% recorded once. This clonotype was sampled from an adult with an advanced solid tumor such as melanoma, head and neck, liver or kidney cancer. The chain carries TRBV7-2 and TRBJ2-7, with D perhaps TRBD2 (6 bases). The sample was CD4+ or CD8+ T cells sorted from blood, taken in a trial of the OX40 agonist ivuxolimab. The CDR3 DNA follows: TGTGCCAGCAGCTTGGGACTGGCCTCCTACGAGCAGTACTTC. Its protein is CASSLGLASYEQYF.